Following are 32 T cell receptor beta chains from one sample sequenced in a study of beta chain features in type 1 diabetes. Study-wide points: Type 1 diabetes patients showed a moderate but significant shortening of TCRB CDR3s in all four CD4+ subsets.

No antigen has been assigned to these receptors. Of the isolated RNA, all was reverse transcribed, and so the sequenced material was expressed TCRB transcripts. Produced via immunoSEQ multiplex PCR; TCRdb's table is partial and in-frame only. The table includes a few hundred thousand clones, around 14% detected once. Sequenced: naive CD4+ T cells from blood. The receptors come from a man aged 30 to 39 with type 1 diabetes.

This clone came up a few times. The chain uses TRBV4-1 and TRBJ1-4; 10 positions agree with TRBD1. After removal of 0 bases from V and 6 bases from J, the junction contained 7 bases not matched to a gene. Per the germline V gene, CDR1 is MGHRA and CDR2 is YSYEKL. There are 17 residues in the CDR3. The CDR3 is CASSQDRSGTGDEKLFF. The DNA of the CDR3 is TGCGCCAGCAGCCAAGATCGATCCGGGACAGGGGATGAAAAACTGTTTTTT.

The chain links TRBV12-2 to TRBJ2-6; the table gives TRBD1 as D, unverified against the DNA. TRBV12-2 is classified as a pseudogene. This CDR3 comprises 19 residues. Here the CDR3 reads CASRLGARGLPSGANVLTF. The CDR3 nucleotides read TGTGCAAGTCGCTTAGGTGCCAGGGGGCTACCCTCTGGGGCCAACGTCCTGACTTTC.

The chain carries TRBV30 and TRBJ1-5, with 12 bases matching TRBD1. Germline assignment: CDR1 GTSNPN and CDR2 SVGIG (reference sequence). CDR3 size: 16 residues. The V and J ends lost 2 bases and 3 bases, in that order; junction bases with no gene match: 5. CDR3 sequence reads: CAWSKRDRGPNQPQHF. CDR3 DNA: TGTGCCTGGAGTAAAAGGGACAGGGGGCCCAATCAGCCCCAGCATTTT.

This clone was counted only a few times. The chain joins TRBV5-1 to TRBJ2-3; TRBD2 matches 11 bases. CDR1 is SGHRS and CDR2 is YFSETQ in the germline V gene. V shed 4 bases and J 5 bases; nucleotides not matched to a gene: 6. CDR3 length equals 15 residues. Here the CDR3 reads CASSPRTSGLDTQYF. CDR3 bases: TGCGCCAGCAGCCCCAGGACTAGCGGGTTAGATACGCAGTATTTT.

The sample holds a few counts of this clone. The chain carries TRBV7-9 and TRBJ2-1; 12 nucleotides agree with TRBD2. The length of the CDR3 is 15 residues. The germline V gene has CDR1 SEHNR and CDR2 FQNEAQ (reference sequence). V shed 5 bases, J shed 7 bases, and the junction held 6 bases outside the gene matches. The CDR3 region has the DNA TGTGCCAGCAGCCCGTCGGGACTAGCGGGTAATGAGCAGTTCTTC. Amino acid sequence: CASSPSGLAGNEQFF.

This clone showed up just a few times. The V gene is TRBV21-1, the J gene TRBJ1-5; the table's D call, TRBD1, has no DNA check behind it. TRBV21-1 is annotated as a pseudogene. The CDR3 is 14 residues long. The CDR3 DNA follows: TGTGCCAGTCCGCGACAAGCTAGCAATCAGCCCCAGCATTTT. Protein: CASPRQASNQPQHF.

V usage is TRBV5-4 and J usage is TRBJ2-7, with 8 bases lining up with TRBD2. Germline V CDR1 and CDR2: SGHNT, YYREEE (reference sequence). The length of the CDR3 is 15 residues. J was trimmed by 1 base and V by 4 bases; bases with no gene match: 7. CDR3 region: CASSRAGTSSYEQYF. The CDR3, as DNA: TGTGCCAGCAGCCGGGCCGGGACTAGTTCCTACGAGCAGTACTTC.

A few counts support this clone. The chain links TRBV2 to TRBJ2-5; 7 nucleotides line up with TRBD1. This CDR3 is 16 amino acids long. J gave up 1 base and V 4 bases, and 9 bases lay outside the gene matches. Germline V gene sequence: CDR1 SNHLY, CDR2 FYNNEI. The CDR3 DNA sequence: TGTGCCAGCAGTGCCCCGGGACAGTCCATCCAAGAGACCCAGTACTTC. It is translated as CASSAPGQSIQETQYF. Full variable domain (missing parts from reference TRBV2 and TRBJ2-5): EPEVTQTPSHQVTQMGQEVILRCVPISNHLYFYWYRQILGQKVEFLVSFYNNEISEKSEIFDDQFSVERPDGSNFTLKIRSTKLEDSAMYFCASSAPGQSIQETQYFGPGTRLLVL.

With respect to this clone: The sample contains more than one DNA sequence encoding this CDR3. The CDR3 DNA reads TGTGCCAGCAGCCGGACAGTCCAAGAGACCCAGTACTTC. Protein: CASSRTVQETQYF. The chain joins TRBV6-5 to TRBJ2-5, with D possibly being TRBD1 (6 bases). Germline-derived CDR1 and CDR2 are MNHEY and SVGAGI. The CDR3 loop spans 13 amino acids. V lost 6 bases, J lost 1 base, and 9 bases lay in between.

This clone was observed a few times. Additional DNA sequences in this sample encode the identical CDR3. The J gene is TRBJ2-1, the V gene TRBV5-1, with TRBD1 as a possible D gene (5 bases). CDR1 is SGHRS, CDR2 YFSETQ, per germline. Trimming removed 0 bases at V and 0 bases at J, with 10 bases between. The CDR3 consists of 16 residues. The CDR3 DNA follows: TGCGCCAGCAGCTTGGGGGGCGGCAGCTCCTACAATGAGCAGTTCTTC. It translates to CASSLGGGSSYNEQFF.

A few counts support this clone. The J gene is TRBJ2-7, the V gene TRBV10-2; weak D call: TRBD1 (6 bases). This CDR3 region has 14 residues. Germline V gene data show CDR1 as WSHSY and CDR2 as SAAADI. Trimming pared 2 bases from V and 4 bases from J, leaving 12 bases between. The CDR3 DNA sequence: TGCGCCAGCAGTGAGAGTCAGGGGCGGTACGAGCAGTACTTC. It translates to CASSESQGRYEQYF.

The chain employs TRBV9 and TRBJ2-1; D not resolved. There are 12 residues in the CDR3. The germline gives CDR1 SGDLS, CDR2 YYNGEE. V was pared by 3 bases and J by 7 bases, with 8 bases between. CDR3 nucleotides: TGTGCCAGCAGCGAACTTCGGAATGAGCAGTTCTTC. Translation gives CASSELRNEQFF.

The sample holds a few counts of this clone. The chain uses TRBV18 and TRBJ2-7, with 11 positions matching TRBD2. Germline CDR1 reads KGHSH; CDR2 reads LQKENI. The CDR3 is made up of 13 amino acids. V lost 6 bases and J lost 4; bases outside the gene matches: 2. CDR3 sequence (DNA): TGTGCCAGCTCGACTAGCGGGGTTTACGAGCAGTACTTC. Protein sequence: CASSTSGVYEQYF.

In its sample, this clone was seen a few times. The genes are TRBV5-4 and TRBJ2-1; 8 nucleotides line up with TRBD2. Unmatched junction bases numbered 6, after V lost 3 bases and J lost 4 bases. CDR3 length: 15 amino acids. The V gene's germline CDR1 is SGHNT and CDR2 YYREEE (reference sequence). CDR3 nucleotides: TGTGCCAGCAGCTGGGAGCGGGGGCCTTACAATGAGCAGTTCTTC. It yields the protein CASSWERGPYNEQFF.

CDR3 in amino acids: CASSRSGTGVEQYF. The DNA of the CDR3 is TGTGCCAGCAGCCGGTCCGGGACAGGGGTCGAGCAGTACTTC. This chain links TRBV5-4 with TRBJ2-7; 10 bases fit TRBD1. From germline, CDR1 is SGHNT and CDR2 YYREEE (reference sequence). Trimming took 4 bases from V and 6 from J; bases not matched to a gene: 7. The CDR3 length is 14 residues.

The chain employs TRBV16 and TRBJ2-7, with TRBD1 identical over 9 bases. CDR1 and CDR2 (germline): KGHSY, FQNENV. The CDR3 totals 16 residues. Germline trimming cut 4 bases from V and 0 bases from J; bases unmatched to any gene: 7. In DNA form, the CDR3 reads TGTGCCAGCAGCCGACGGGACAGGGACCCCTCCTACGAGCAGTACTTC. Residues: CASSRRDRDPSYEQYF.

The chain uses TRBV19 and TRBJ1-5; no firm D call. Germline-derived CDR1 and CDR2 are LNHDA and SQIVND (reference sequence). The CDR3 extends over 16 amino acids. Trimming shortened V by 3 bases and J by 0 bases, and 12 bases separated the two germline ends. CDR3 nucleotide sequence: TGTGCCAGTAGTATTCGTGGAGGCTCTAGCAATCAGCCCCAGCATTTT. Amino acid sequence: CASSIRGGSSNQPQHF. The full variable domain, its missing parts supplied by reference TRBV19 and TRBJ1-5, is DGGITQSPKYLFRKEGQNVTLSCEQNLNHDAMYWYRQDPGQGLRLIYYSQIVNDFQKGDIAEGYSVSREKKESFPLTVTSAQKNPTAFYLCASSIRGGSSNQPQHFGDGTRLSIL.

For this clone: This same CDR3 is encoded by further DNA sequences in the sample. V gene TRBV2 combines with J gene TRBJ2-5, with D possibly matching TRBD2 (5 bases). The CDR3 consists of 13 residues. With 3 bases removed from V and 5 bases from J, the gap between germline ends came to 10 bases. Germline V CDR1 and CDR2: SNHLY, FYNNEI. The CDR3 loop reads CASSDPGSETQYF. CDR3 DNA: TGTGCCAGCAGTGATCCGGGGAGCGAGACCCAGTACTTC.

The V call is TRBV5-6, the J call TRBJ2-7; no reliable D call. The CDR3 has 12 amino acids. In germline, CDR1 is SGHDT, CDR2 YYEEEE. Trimming took 0 bases from V and 12 from J, leaving 13 bases between them. CDR3 DNA sequence: TGTGCCAGCAGCTTGGCCCGCGGTGGAAGGTACTTC. It codes for CASSLARGGRYF.

The table lists this clone with a count of one. The V gene is TRBV29-1, the J gene TRBJ1-2; 9 bases match TRBD1. V shed 3 bases, J shed 5 bases, and the junction held 10 bases outside the gene matches. The CDR3 has 15 residues. CDR1 and CDR2 (germline): SQVTM, ANQGSEA. The CDR3: CSVDAGQGLLYGYTF. As DNA, the CDR3 is TGCAGCGTTGATGCGGGACAGGGTTTGTTGTATGGCTACACCTTC.

This clone was detected a few times. The chain carries TRBV7-2 and TRBJ2-7; 8 nucleotides line up with TRBD1. This CDR3 has 16 residues. Germline CDR1 SGHTA, CDR2 FQGNSA. J was trimmed by 2 bases and V by 5 bases; bases with no gene match: 11. The CDR3 bases are TGTGCCAGCAGCCCAGACCATGGGACAGGAACCTACGAGCAGTACTTC. As protein: CASSPDHGTGTYEQYF.

This clone was seen a handful of times. This chain uses TRBV30 with TRBJ2-2; D gene unclear. V was shortened by 0 bases and J by 7 bases, with 9 bases between the two germline ends. The germline V gene has CDR1 GTSNPN and CDR2 SVGIG (reference sequence). The CDR3 is 13 amino acids. In nucleotides, the CDR3 is TGTGCCTGGAGTGTACAGATGAACGGGGAGCTGTTTTTT. Its protein product is CAWSVQMNGELFF.

In its sample, this clone was seen a few times. This sequence joins TRBV5-1 and TRBJ1-6, with a weak D call TRBD1 (5 bases). V dropped 6 bases and J dropped 9 bases, with 16 bases sitting between them. The CDR3 consists of 14 residues. The germline V gene encodes CDR1 SGHRS and CDR2 YFSETQ. The DNA of the CDR3 is TGCGCCAGCACCGTACGAGACAGTGCTTCACCCCTCCACTTT. Translated, it gives CASTVRDSASPLHF. Full variable domain (rest looked up from reference TRBV5-1 and TRBJ1-6): KAGVTQTPRYLIKTRGQQVTLSCSPISGHRSVSWYQQTPGQGLQFLFEYFSETQRNKGNFPGRFSGRQFSNSRSEMNVSTLELGDSALYLCASTVRDSASPLHFGNGTRLTVT.

This clone was observed a few times. The sample carries other DNA sequences with the same CDR3. The genes are TRBV5-1 and TRBJ2-5; tentatively, D is TRBD2 (5 bases). V lost 0 bases and J lost 1, with 7 bases in between. The CDR3 is 14 amino acids. From germline, CDR1 is SGHRS and CDR2 YFSETQ. In DNA form, the CDR3 reads TGCGCCAGCAGCTTGGGCCGGGGCCAAGAGACCCAGTACTTC. This sequence encodes CASSLGRGQETQYF.

This chain joins TRBV29-1 and TRBJ2-7; D is unclear. The germline CDR1 and CDR2 sequences are SQVTM and ANQGSEA. The CDR3 runs 13 residues. Trimming took 3 bases from V and 6 from J, leaving 15 bases between them. This CDR3 is CSVESRDKSEQYF. The CDR3, as DNA: TGCAGCGTTGAGTCAAGAGATAAGAGCGAGCAGTACTTC.

This clone was detected only a few times. V gene TRBV13 combines with J gene TRBJ1-2; 7 bases are shared with TRBD1. The ends lost 5 bases at V and 2 bases at J; junction bases unmatched: 11. The CDR3 is 16 residues long. Germline V gene sequence: CDR1 PRHDT, CDR2 FYEKMQ (reference sequence). CDR3 region: CASSLLRDSENYGYTF. Here the CDR3 DNA reads TGTGCCAGCAGCCTCTTGAGGGACAGCGAGAACTATGGCTACACCTTC. Filled out from reference TRBV13 and TRBJ1-2, the complete variable domain reads AAGVIQSPRHLIKEKRETATLKCYPIPRHDTVYWYQQGPGQDPQFLISFYEKMQSDKGSIPDRFSAQQFSDYHSELNMSSLELGDSALYFCASSLLRDSENYGYTFGSGTRLTVV.

This clone has a handful of counts. CDR3 sequence: CSGTGIGNTEAFF. CDR3 sequence (DNA): TGCAGCGGGACAGGCATCGGGAACACTGAAGCTTTCTTT. This chain joins TRBV29-1 and TRBJ1-1; 7 nucleotides line up with TRBD1. V trimming: 7 bases; J trimming: 1 base; junction bases outside the gene matches: 6. The CDR3 runs 13 residues. Germline V gene data show CDR1 as SQVTM and CDR2 as ANQGSEA.

In DNA, the CDR3 is TGCGCCAGCAGCTTGGAAGCTAATGAGCAGTTCTTC. Translated: CASSLEANEQFF. This rearrangement joins TRBV5-1 to TRBJ2-1; no firm D call. The V gene lost 0 bases and the J gene lost 7 bases, with 5 bases spanning the gap. Germline loops: CDR1 SGHRS, CDR2 YFSETQ. The CDR3 spans 12 residues. Supplemented by reference TRBV5-1 and TRBJ2-1, the full variable domain reads KAGVTQTPRYLIKTRGQQVTLSCSPISGHRSVSWYQQTPGQGLQFLFEYFSETQRNKGNFPGRFSGRQFSNSRSEMNVSTLELGDSALYLCASSLEANEQFFGPGTRLTVL.

The rearrangement joins TRBV6-6 to TRBJ1-1; no clear D gene. Germline lookup yields CDR1 MNHNY and CDR2 SVGAGI (reference sequence). V lost 0 bases and J 6 bases, leaving 8 bases between the germline ends. The CDR3 extends over 13 amino acids. CDR3 DNA sequence: TGTGCCAGCAGTTACTCGAAGAGCCCTGAAGCTTTCTTT. Its protein is CASSYSKSPEAFF.

Remarks on this clone: Other DNA sequences within the sample encode an identical CDR3. The chain carries TRBV4-1 and TRBJ2-3; the D gene is possibly TRBD2 (6 bases). Germline CDR1 MGHRA, CDR2 YSYEKL. The CDR3 loop spans 14 amino acids. V dropped 1 base and J dropped 1 base, with 6 bases sitting between them. CDR3 sequence reads: CASSQAGGTDTQYF. In DNA, the CDR3 is TGCGCCAGCAGCCAAGCGGGGGGCACAGATACGCAGTATTTT.

CDR3 in DNA: TGTGCCAGCAGCTTAGTTGTGGGAGTAGGATACGAGCAGTACTTC. Residues: CASSLVVGVGYEQYF. The V and J genes are TRBV7-9 and TRBJ2-7; possibly TRBD2 for D (5 bases). V was trimmed by 1 base and J by 4 bases, leaving 14 bases between them. The CDR3 has 15 residues. Germline values: CDR1 SEHNR, CDR2 FQNEAQ (reference sequence).

The V call is TRBV2, the J call TRBJ1-2; no clear D. This CDR3 spans 12 amino acids. The germline V gene has CDR1 SNHLY and CDR2 FYNNEI. V lost 2 bases and J lost 5, with 6 bases in between. The CDR3 coding sequence is TGTGCCAGCAGTGAATCGGGGTATGGCTACACCTTC. Translation gives CASSESGYGYTF.